This TCR beta chain was captured in a study of blood T cell repertoires in COVID-19. Study-level information: Sources were T cells, B-cell-depleted T cells, or PBMCs; the material itself was cDNA or gDNA.

Cohort assignment relied on participant-reported clinical history. Trimming removed 0 bases from V and 0 bases from J, with 5 bases in between. Germline V gene sequence: CDR1 SGHNT, CDR2 YENEEA. CDR3 length: 14 residues. In this sample, this clone turned up once. Method: immunoSEQ multiplex PCR; TCRdb's copy keeps in-frame clones and lacks some. The sample contains about 440,000 clones, about 90% of which appear only once. The sequence was obtained from a woman between 18 and 30 years old with acute COVID-19. The chain employs TRBV11-3 and TRBJ1-1; no firm D call. The sample taken for sequencing was PBMCs or T cells enriched from blood (not recorded which). CDR3 coding DNA: TGTGCCAGCAGCTTAGACTCCCTGAACACTGAAGCTTTCTTT. It is translated as CASSLDSLNTEAFF.